What follows are 21 T cell receptor beta chains derived from one specimen sequenced in a study of cytomegalovirus exposure and HLA in healthy donors (dated by TCRdb to 2016 to 2017). The method behind the library was the immunoSEQ multiplex PCR assay. The multiplex PCR relied on a mix of 60 forward primers for TCR Vbeta segments and 13 reverse primers for TCR Jbeta segments. TCRdb limited this immuneACCESS table to in-frame rearrangements with V and J called. A share of clones is missing; checked studies link under half to unresolved V genes, and the rest is unexplained. A total of about 130,000 clones appear in this sample, 65% to 80% of them only once. Roughly 3% of the sample lies in the top ten. Sequencing input: PBMCs. The receptors originated from a man aged 35-49 years in good health and CMV-seronegative.

The V call is TRBV27, the J call TRBJ1-1, with unresolved D. Per the germline V gene, CDR1 is MNHEY and CDR2 is SMNVEV (reference sequence). The CDR3 loop spans 14 amino acids. The V end lost 0 bases, the J end lost 2 bases, and 7 bases lay between the germline ends. The chain's CDR3 is CASSLSQANTEAFF. The CDR3 DNA is TGTGCCAGCAGTTTATCTCAGGCTAACACTGAAGCTTTCTTT.

V gene TRBV7-2 combines with J gene TRBJ2-7; maybe TRBD1 (6 bases). The CDR3 length is 16 residues. V was shortened by 1 base and J by 1 base, with 14 bases between the two germline ends. Germline CDR1 SGHTA, CDR2 FQGNSA. CDR3 nucleotide sequence: TGTGCCAGCAGCTTAGTCCCCGACAGGATTTCCTACGAGCAGTACTTC. The encoded protein is CASSLVPDRISYEQYF.

The sample holds a few counts of this clone. The rearrangement uses TRBV6-5 and TRBJ2-1; D possibly corresponds to TRBD1 (6 bases). CDR3 length: 11 amino acids. Germline lookup yields CDR1 MNHEY and CDR2 SVGAGI. V was trimmed by 11 bases and J by 7 bases, leaving 12 bases between them. The CDR3 here is CAGTQGNEQFF. The CDR3 coding sequence is TGTGCCGGGACCCAGGGGAATGAGCAGTTCTTC.

The CDR3 DNA sequence: TGTGCCAGCAGTCTGGGACAGGGCACAGATACGCAGTATTTT. The encoded protein is CASSLGQGTDTQYF. The genes are TRBV6-5 and TRBJ2-3, with 8 bases lining up with TRBD1. Germline V gives CDR1 MNHEY, CDR2 SVGAGI. The ends lost 5 bases at V and 1 base at J; junction bases unmatched: 2. CDR3 length: 14 residues.

This clone was detected only a few times. This chain connects TRBV28 to TRBJ2-5, with TRBD2 matching over 9 bases. Trimming removed 2 bases from V and 5 bases from J; junction bases left unmatched: 9. Germline V gene data show CDR1 as MDHEN and CDR2 as SYDVKM. This CDR3 has 16 amino acids. CDR3 loop: CASSLPGLAGSETQYF. The CDR3 region has the DNA TGTGCCAGCAGTTTACCGGGACTAGCTGGCTCGGAGACCCAGTACTTC.

This clone was seen more than once but under ten times. The chain combines TRBV4-3 with TRBJ2-1; 7 nucleotides align to TRBD1. With 0 bases clipped from V and 1 base from J, the junction kept 6 bases outside the gene matches. The CDR3 runs to 17 residues. Germline CDR1 and CDR2: LGHNA and YSLEER. The CDR3 DNA sequence: TGCGCCAGCAGCCAAGATCCGACAGGGTTTTCCTACAATGAGCAGTTCTTC. Translating it yields CASSQDPTGFSYNEQFF.

This clone was found a few times. V usage is TRBV6-5 and J usage is TRBJ1-4; possible D gene TRBD1, 5 bases. CDR1 and CDR2 (germline): MNHEY, SVGAGI. V was pared by 4 bases and J by 1 base, with 10 bases between. The CDR3 extends over 15 amino acids. The CDR3 reads CASSWQGLTNEKLFF. DNA for the CDR3: TGTGCCAGCAGTTGGCAGGGTTTAACTAATGAAAAACTGTTTTTT.

The J gene is TRBJ1-1, the V gene TRBV30; weak D call: TRBD1 (6 bases). V lost 0 bases to trimming and J lost 8 bases, with 13 bases between them. There are 13 residues in the CDR3. Germline CDR1 and CDR2: GTSNPN and SVGIG (reference sequence). The CDR3 coding sequence is TGTGCCTGGAGTGTACAGGCAGGGGCCGAAGCTTTCTTT. Amino acid sequence: CAWSVQAGAEAFF.

V usage is TRBV5-6 and J usage is TRBJ2-7; 10 nucleotides align to TRBD2. The V segment lost 0 bases and the J segment 2 bases; nucleotides outside the gene matches: 2. Germline V gene lookup returns CDR1 SGHDT and CDR2 YYEEEE. The CDR3 contains 15 residues. CDR3 bases: TGTGCCAGCAGCTTGGGCGGACTAGCGGCCTACGAGCAGTACTTC. This translates into CASSLGGLAAYEQYF.

CDR3 region: CSVDQQLYGYTF. CDR3 nucleotide sequence: TGCAGCGTTGACCAACAGTTGTATGGCTACACCTTC. The J gene is TRBJ1-2, the V gene TRBV29-1, with no clear D. V was clipped by 3 bases and J by 5 bases, with 10 bases between them. The CDR3 has 12 residues. Per the germline V gene, CDR1 is SQVTM and CDR2 is ANQGSEA. Full variable domain (missing parts from reference TRBV29-1 and TRBJ1-2): SAVISQKPSRDICQRGTSLTIQCQVDSQVTMMFWYRQQPGQSLTLIATANQGSEATYESGFVIDKFPISRPNLTFSTLTVSNMSPEDSSIYLCSVDQQLYGYTFGSGTRLTVV.

The genes are TRBV6-5 and TRBJ2-1, with no clear D. This CDR3 comprises 12 residues. V was pared by 7 bases and J by 10 bases, with 14 bases between. The germline V gene encodes CDR1 MNHEY and CDR2 SVGAGI. CDR3 region: CASTRESGEQFF. The CDR3, as DNA: TGTGCCAGCACCAGAGAGTCAGGAGAGCAGTTCTTC.

V gene TRBV9 combines with J gene TRBJ2-2, with TRBD2 matching 12 bases. CDR1 and CDR2 from the germline V gene are SGDLS and YYNGEE. The length of the CDR3 is 19 residues. V lost 3 bases and J lost 0; bases outside the gene matches: 9. The DNA of the CDR3 is TGTGCCAGCAGCGCCCGAGGACTAGCGGGGACGCCGAACACCGGGGAGCTGTTTTTT. Translating it yields CASSARGLAGTPNTGELFF.

The chain employs TRBV14 and TRBJ1-2; 10 bases line up with TRBD1. The CDR3 extends over 17 amino acids. The ends lost 1 base at V and 4 bases at J; junction bases unmatched: 9. Germline CDR1 reads SGHDN; CDR2 reads FVKESK. The CDR3 nucleotides read TGTGCCAGCAGCCAAGGCTTCGGGACAGGGGCCAGCTATGGCTACACCTTC. Its protein product is CASSQGFGTGASYGYTF. The full variable domain, rest sourced from reference TRBV14 and TRBJ1-2, is EAGVTQFPSHSVIEKGQTVTLRCDPISGHDNLYWYRRVMGKEIKFLLHFVKESKQDESGMPNNRFLAERTGGTYSTLKVQPAELEDSGVYFCASSQGFGTGASYGYTFGSGTRLTVV.

This clone was picked up a small number of times. The chain couples TRBV11-1 to TRBJ2-1, with 7 bases lining up with TRBD2. CDR3 length: 16 amino acids. Germline lookup yields CDR1 SGHAT and CDR2 FQDESV (reference sequence). The J segment lost 2 bases and the V segment lost 1 base, leaving 5 bases of the junction unmatched. CDR3 bases: TGTGCCAGCAGCTTAGGTGGACTAGGACCCTACAATGAGCAGTTCTTC. Translation gives CASSLGGLGPYNEQFF.

Concerning this clone itself: The identical CDR3 is also encoded by other nucleotide sequences in the sample. The J gene is TRBJ2-7, the V gene TRBV7-2; D is possibly TRBD1 (6 bases). Germline V gene data show CDR1 as SGHTA and CDR2 as FQGNSA. The CDR3 contains 14 residues. The ends were cut back, 1 base at V and 5 bases at J, with 12 bases in the middle. Written as DNA, the CDR3 is TGTGCCAGCAGCTTAGGGGGGCAGGGGAACGAGCAGTACTTC. Its translation: CASSLGGQGNEQYF.

The rearrangement links TRBV11-1 to TRBJ2-1, with D possibly matching TRBD2 (6 bases). The V gene lost 4 bases and the J gene lost 6 bases, with 13 bases spanning the gap. This CDR3 has 14 residues. Per germline, CDR1 SGHAT and CDR2 FQDESV (reference sequence). The CDR3 DNA reads TGTGCCAGCAGCTGGGTAGCGGCAACCAATGAGCAGTTCTTC. It codes for CASSWVAATNEQFF.

V gene TRBV5-4 combines with J gene TRBJ2-7; D might be TRBD1 (6 bases). CDR1 SGHNT and CDR2 YYREEE come from the germline V gene (reference sequence). Trimming took off 1 base at V and 5 bases at J, with 16 bases between the two ends. This CDR3 has 15 residues. Here the CDR3 DNA reads TGTGCCAGCAGCTTGTCATACAGGGTACGCGACGAGCAGTACTTC. It translates to CASSLSYRVRDEQYF.

The gene calls are TRBV6-6 and TRBJ1-1; a weak D match, TRBD1 (6 bases). Germline V lookup: CDR1 MNHNY, CDR2 SVGAGI (reference sequence). Trimming shortened V by 2 bases and J by 0 bases, and 7 bases separated the two germline ends. The CDR3 is made up of 14 amino acids. This chain's CDR3 is CASSYGQMNTEAFF. DNA of the CDR3: TGTGCCAGCAGTTACGGACAGATGAACACTGAAGCTTTCTTT.

This clone was seen a few times. CDR3 in DNA: TGTGCCAGCAGCTTAGAAGTCAGGGGGCGAACTGAAGCTTTCTTT. This codes for CASSLEVRGRTEAFF. The chain recombines TRBV7-7 with TRBJ1-1; 8 positions match TRBD1. This CDR3 is built from 15 residues. The trim removed 1 base at V and 5 bases at J, leaving 6 bases unmatched. In germline, CDR1 is SSHAT, CDR2 FNYEAQ (reference sequence).

This chain uses TRBV2 with TRBJ2-1, with D perhaps matching TRBD1 (6 bases). Germline CDR1 SNHLY, CDR2 FYNNEI. Trimming removed 7 bases at V and 0 bases at J, with 19 bases between. This CDR3 has 17 residues. In nucleotides, the CDR3 is TGTGCCAGCACCTTGGCCTTACAGGGCTACTCCTACAATGAGCAGTTCTTC. This sequence encodes CASTLALQGYSYNEQFF.

The rearrangement links TRBV7-9 to TRBJ1-5; 9 nucleotides agree with TRBD1. The V and J ends lost 3 bases and 7 bases, in that order; junction bases with no gene match: 10. Germline V gene sequence: CDR1 SEHNR, CDR2 FQNEAQ (reference sequence). CDR3 size: 16 residues. The CDR3 bases are TGTGCCAGCAGCTTGGACGGGACAGGGTGGCGGCAGCCCCAGCATTTT. This sequence encodes CASSLDGTGWRQPQHF.